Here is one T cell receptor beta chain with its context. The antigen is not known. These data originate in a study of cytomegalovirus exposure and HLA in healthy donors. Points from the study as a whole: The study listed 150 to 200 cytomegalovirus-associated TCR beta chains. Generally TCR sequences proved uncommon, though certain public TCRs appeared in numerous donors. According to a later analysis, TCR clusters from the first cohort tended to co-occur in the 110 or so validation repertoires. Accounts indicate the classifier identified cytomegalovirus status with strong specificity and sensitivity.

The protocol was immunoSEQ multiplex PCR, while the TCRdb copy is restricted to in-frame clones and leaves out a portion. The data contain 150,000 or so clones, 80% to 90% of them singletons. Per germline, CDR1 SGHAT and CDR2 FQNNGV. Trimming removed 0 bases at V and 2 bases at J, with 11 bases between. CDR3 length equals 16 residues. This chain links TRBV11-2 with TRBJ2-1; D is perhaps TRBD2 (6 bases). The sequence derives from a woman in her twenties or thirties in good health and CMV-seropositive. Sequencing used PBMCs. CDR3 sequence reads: CASSLEEGLPYNEQFF. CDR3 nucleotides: TGTGCCAGCAGCTTAGAGGAGGGCCTCCCCTACAATGAGCAGTTCTTC.